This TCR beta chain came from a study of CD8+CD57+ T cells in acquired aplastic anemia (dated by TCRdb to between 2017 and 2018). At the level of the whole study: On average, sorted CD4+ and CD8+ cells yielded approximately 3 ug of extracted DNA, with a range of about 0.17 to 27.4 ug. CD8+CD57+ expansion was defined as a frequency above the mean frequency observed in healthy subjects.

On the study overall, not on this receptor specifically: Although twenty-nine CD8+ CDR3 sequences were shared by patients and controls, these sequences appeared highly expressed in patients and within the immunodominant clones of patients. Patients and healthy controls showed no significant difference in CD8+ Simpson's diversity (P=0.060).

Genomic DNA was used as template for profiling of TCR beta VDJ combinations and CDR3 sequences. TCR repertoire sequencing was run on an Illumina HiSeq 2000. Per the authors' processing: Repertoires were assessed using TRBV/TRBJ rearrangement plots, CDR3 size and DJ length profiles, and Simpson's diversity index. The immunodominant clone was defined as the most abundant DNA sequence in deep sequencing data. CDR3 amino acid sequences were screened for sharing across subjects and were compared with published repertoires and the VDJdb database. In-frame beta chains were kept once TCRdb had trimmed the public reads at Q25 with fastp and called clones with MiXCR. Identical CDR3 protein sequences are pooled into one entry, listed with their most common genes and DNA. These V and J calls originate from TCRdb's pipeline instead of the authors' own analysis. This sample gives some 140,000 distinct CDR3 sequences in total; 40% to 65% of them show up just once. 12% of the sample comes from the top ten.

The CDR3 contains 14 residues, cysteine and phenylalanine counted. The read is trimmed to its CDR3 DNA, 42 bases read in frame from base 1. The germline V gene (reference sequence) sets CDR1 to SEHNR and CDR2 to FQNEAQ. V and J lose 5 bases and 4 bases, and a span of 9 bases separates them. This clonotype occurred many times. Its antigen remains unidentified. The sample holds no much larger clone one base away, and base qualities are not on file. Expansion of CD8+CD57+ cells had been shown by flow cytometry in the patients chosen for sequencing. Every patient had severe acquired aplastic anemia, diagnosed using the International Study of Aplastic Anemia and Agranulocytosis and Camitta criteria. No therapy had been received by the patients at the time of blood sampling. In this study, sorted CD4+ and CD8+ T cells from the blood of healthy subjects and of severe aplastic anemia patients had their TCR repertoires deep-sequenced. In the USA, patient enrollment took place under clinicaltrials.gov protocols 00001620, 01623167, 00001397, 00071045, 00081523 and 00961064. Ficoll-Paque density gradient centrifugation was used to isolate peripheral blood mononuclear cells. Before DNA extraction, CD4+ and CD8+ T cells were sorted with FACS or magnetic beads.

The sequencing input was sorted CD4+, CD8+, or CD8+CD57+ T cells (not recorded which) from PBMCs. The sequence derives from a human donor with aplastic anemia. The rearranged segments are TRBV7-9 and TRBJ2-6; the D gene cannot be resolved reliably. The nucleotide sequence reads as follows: TGTGCCAGCAGCGATCTGGGGGGGGCCAACGTCCTGACTTTC. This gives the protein CASSDLGGANVLTF.